The rows below give T cell receptor beta chains drawn from one sample of a study of cytomegalovirus exposure and HLA in healthy donors. This table comes from immunoSEQ multiplex PCR, and its TCRdb copy is limited to in-frame clones, with some not included. The sample lists fewer than 250,000 clones; approximately 70% were seen once. The specimen was PBMCs. Source of these receptors: a woman under 40 in good health and CMV-seropositive. Both conserved end residues are part of each CDR3. D genes are given only for firm matches. Clone size is not always given. Where it is, it says once, few, many or a class for expanded clones.

d_call	clone_size	v_call	j_call	cdr3_aa	cdr3_nt
TRBD2	NA	TRBV7-8	TRBJ2-7	CASSGGLAGVIYEQYF	TGTGCCAGCAGCGGAGGACTAGCGGGAGTCATTTACGAGCAGTACTTC
TRBD2	NA	TRBV11-2	TRBJ2-7	CASSDPGWLAGGLYEQYF	TGTGCCAGCAGCGATCCTGGGTGGTTAGCGGGAGGGCTGTACGAGCAGTACTTC
NA	NA	TRBV6-5	TRBJ1-4	CASSRNRAANEKLFF	TGTGCCAGCAGTCGAAACAGGGCTGCTAATGAAAAACTGTTTTTT
NA	NA	TRBV28	TRBJ2-6	CASSSPGGRSSGANVLTF	TGTGCCAGCAGTTCCCCAGGGGGGCGAAGCTCTGGGGCCAACGTCCTGACTTTC
NA	NA	TRBV28	TRBJ2-7	CASSLYISGEQYF	TGTGCCAGCAGTTTATATATCAGCGGTGAGCAGTACTTC
TRBD2	NA	TRBV5-1	TRBJ2-5	CASSLDLSGGETQYF	TGCGCCAGCAGCTTGGACCTAAGCGGGGGCGAGACCCAGTACTTC
TRBD1	few	TRBV5-6	TRBJ2-3	CASSSGQESTDTQYF	TGTGCCAGCAGCTCGGGACAGGAAAGCACAGATACGCAGTATTTT
TRBD1	NA	TRBV10-3	TRBJ2-1	CAIRPAGGARNEQFF	TGTGCCATCCGACCCGCAGGGGGCGCGCGCAATGAGCAGTTCTTC
TRBD1	NA	TRBV7-2	TRBJ2-5	CASTPGQGKETQYF	TGTGCCAGCACCCCGGGACAGGGAAAAGAGACCCAGTACTTC
TRBD2	few	TRBV6-6	TRBJ2-3	CASSPGLAGSTDTQYF	TGTGCCAGCAGCCCTGGACTAGCGGGTAGCACAGATACGCAGTATTTT
TRBD2	NA	TRBV6-4	TRBJ2-2	CASSDQREGFDTGELFF	TGTGCCAGCAGTGACCAGCGGGAGGGCTTCGACACCGGGGAGCTGTTTTTT
NA	NA	TRBV27	TRBJ1-1	CASSRKRAHTEAFF	TGTGCCAGCAGCCGCAAGAGGGCTCACACTGAAGCTTTCTTT
TRBD2	NA	TRBV4-1	TRBJ2-1	CASSQSGSWGNERFF	TGCGCCAGCAGCCAAAGCGGGAGCTGGGGGAATGAGCGGTTCTTC
TRBD1	NA	TRBV7-7	TRBJ2-3	CASSSGNRGRSTDTQYF	TGTGCTAGCAGCTCGGGCAACAGGGGCCGAAGCACAGATACGCAGTATTTT
NA	NA	TRBV6-5	TRBJ2-7	CASSYSRYPSYEQYF	TGTGCCAGCAGTTACTCTCGGTATCCCTCCTACGAGCAGTACTTC
NA	NA	TRBV2	TRBJ2-5	CASSEPGWQETQYF	TGTGCCAGCAGTGAACCAGGGTGGCAAGAGACCCAGTACTTC
NA	NA	TRBV7-9	TRBJ2-7	CSSANSEQYF	TGTTCCAGCGCGAATAGCGAGCAGTACTTC
TRBD1	NA	TRBV25-1	TRBJ2-7	CASSSSGQSGGDEQYF	TGTGCCAGCAGTTCCTCGGGACAGTCGGGCGGCGACGAGCAGTACTTC
NA	few	TRBV5-4	TRBJ2-7	CASSSPGGGETSYEQYF	TGTGCCAGCAGCAGCCCCGGGGGAGGAGAAACTTCCTACGAGCAGTACTTC
TRBD1	NA	TRBV7-9	TRBJ2-7	CSSSSGQGSYEQYF	TGTTCCAGCAGTTCCGGACAGGGATCCTACGAGCAGTACTTC
TRBD2	NA	TRBV7-9	TRBJ2-1	CASTDTGTSHNEQFF	TGTGCCAGCACCGACACCGGGACTAGCCACAATGAGCAGTTCTTC
NA	NA	TRBV21-1	TRBJ2-7	CASRRRADRGPYPYYEQYF	TGTGCCAGCAGAAGGCGCGCAGACAGGGGGCCGTACCCATACTACGAGCAGTACTTC
TRBD1	once	TRBV29-1	TRBJ2-1	CSVEDRQGPAAEQFF	TGCAGCGTTGAAGACCGACAGGGCCCCGCCGCGGAGCAGTTCTTC
NA	NA	TRBV7-9	TRBJ1-3	CASSGLISGNTIYF	TGTGCCAGCAGCGGACTTATCTCTGGAAACACCATATATTTT
TRBD1	NA	TRBV25-1	TRBJ2-7	CASSEGGQDPYEQYF	TGTGCCAGCAGTGAAGGGGGACAGGACCCCTACGAGCAGTACTTC
NA	NA	TRBV25-1	TRBJ1-4	CASSDGRNEKLFF	TGTGCCAGCAGTGACGGGAGGAATGAAAAACTGTTTTTT
NA	NA	TRBV7-2	TRBJ2-6	CASSLAAGSSSGANVLTF	TGTGCCAGCAGCTTAGCGGCGGGGTCAAGCTCTGGGGCCAACGTCCTGACTTTC
NA	NA	TRBV28	TRBJ2-7	CASSLLTGVHEQYF	TGTGCCAGCAGTTTATTGACGGGAGTCCACGAGCAGTACTTC
NA	NA	TRBV7-9	TRBJ2-2	CASSLIGAGELFF	TGTGCCAGCAGCTTAATCGGTGCCGGGGAGCTGTTTTTT
TRBD1	once	TRBV27	TRBJ1-2	CASSPATGGGYGYTF	TGTGCCAGCAGTCCCGCGACAGGGGGTGGCTATGGCTACACCTTC
TRBD1	NA	TRBV27	TRBJ2-2	CASSSSQGAFISDTGELFF	TGTGCCAGCAGTTCATCCCAGGGGGCGTTTATATCGGACACCGGGGAGCTGTTTTTT
TRBD1	once	TRBV5-6	TRBJ2-7	CASSFRGRDEQYF	TGTGCCAGCAGCTTCAGGGGGCGCGACGAGCAGTACTTC
NA	NA	TRBV11-2	TRBJ2-2	CASSLGQGRWAGELFF	TGTGCCAGCAGCTTAGGGCAGGGCAGGTGGGCCGGGGAGCTGTTTTTT
NA	NA	TRBV19	TRBJ2-1	CASTPRGNLNEQFF	TGTGCCAGTACCCCGCGGGGCAACCTCAATGAGCAGTTCTTC
NA	NA	TRBV2	TRBJ2-1	CASRDLKGEFF	TGTGCCAGCAGGGACTTAAAGGGGGAGTTCTTC
TRBD1	few	TRBV5-4	TRBJ2-3	CASSKPGQGIQDTQYF	TGTGCCAGCAGCAAGCCGGGACAGGGGATCCAAGATACGCAGTATTTT
NA	NA	TRBV6-5	TRBJ2-3	CASSYGGGSQYF	TGTGCCAGCAGTTACGGGGGGGGCTCGCAGTATTTT
TRBD2	NA	TRBV7-9	TRBJ2-1	CASKDSGGSRDEQFF	TGTGCCAGCAAAGATAGCGGCGGGAGTAGGGATGAGCAGTTCTTC
NA	NA	TRBV11-2	TRBJ2-3	CASSFGGSTDTQYF	TGTGCCAGCAGCTTCGGCGGGAGCACAGATACGCAGTATTTT
TRBD1	NA	TRBV5-6	TRBJ1-2	CASTTRTGGYGYTF	TGTGCCAGCACCACACGGACAGGGGGCTATGGCTACACCTTC
NA	NA	TRBV19	TRBJ2-3	CASSIGLFTDTQYF	TGTGCCAGTAGTATCGGACTCTTCACAGATACGCAGTATTTT
NA	once	TRBV6-6	TRBJ2-3	CASSTGTIGTDTQYF	TGTGCCAGCAGTACCGGGACAATAGGCACAGATACGCAGTATTTT
NA	NA	TRBV19	TRBJ1-4	CASSIKRGNGELFF	TGTGCCAGTAGTATCAAACGGGGTAATGGGGAACTGTTTTTT
TRBD1	NA	TRBV18	TRBJ1-1	CASSLDREVLSEAFF	TGTGCCAGCTCGCTTGACAGGGAGGTCCTCTCTGAAGCTTTCTTT
NA	NA	TRBV27	TRBJ2-7	CASIPGSLGGEQYF	TGTGCCAGCATCCCGGGATCTCTAGGGGGAGAGCAGTACTTC
NA	NA	TRBV5-4	TRBJ2-7	CASSLRTVQSPEQYF	TGTGCCAGCAGCTTGCGGACAGTTCAGAGTCCCGAGCAGTACTTC
NA	NA	TRBV7-9	TRBJ2-1	CASSLLGVSSDPYNEQFF	TGTGCCAGCAGCTTATTAGGAGTTTCTAGCGACCCCTACAATGAGCAGTTCTTC
TRBD1	once	TRBV11-2	TRBJ2-7	CASSTRTGAIYEQYF	TGTGCCAGCAGCACCCGGACAGGGGCGATCTACGAGCAGTACTTC
TRBD1	NA	TRBV27	TRBJ2-7	CASSLRDRGNEQYF	TGTGCCAGCAGCCTCCGGGACAGGGGGAATGAGCAGTACTTC
TRBD2	NA	TRBV7-9	TRBJ2-1	CSSSSGLAGVYNEQFF	TGTTCCAGCAGCTCCGGACTAGCGGGGGTCTACAATGAGCAGTTCTTC
NA	NA	TRBV19	TRBJ2-7	CASSTGSGYEQYF	TGTGCCAGTAGTACAGGGTCGGGCTACGAGCAGTACTTC